The 8 T cell receptor beta chains below come from one sample, sequenced in a study of CD4 T cells in relation to SARS-CoV-2 and coronaviruses. Their antigen targets remain unknown. This table comes from immunoSEQ multiplex PCR, and its TCRdb copy is limited to in-frame clones, with some not included. The sample gives 20,000 to 25,000 clones, about 80% of which show up once; roughly 12% is in the top ten. Before the COVID-19 pandemic, during about 2011-2019, CD4+ T cells were taken from unexposed donors. Isolation of CD4+ T cells took place after approximately 10 days in culture. The source material was CD4+ T cells from PBMCs, cultured in vitro. These receptors all stem from a human donor in good health.

This clone was detected only a few times. The V gene is TRBV9, the J gene TRBJ2-7, with 7 bases lining up with TRBD1. The CDR3 runs to 14 residues. Unmatched junction bases numbered 9, after V lost 2 bases and J lost 7 bases. Germline V gives CDR1 SGDLS, CDR2 YYNGEE. The CDR3 sequence is CASSVRDRTTEQYF. For the CDR3, the DNA is TGTGCCAGCAGCGTCCGGGACAGAACGACTGAGCAGTACTTC. Supplemented by reference TRBV9 and TRBJ2-7, the full variable domain reads DSGVTQTPKHLITATGQRVTLRCSPRSGDLSVYWYQQSLDQGLQFLIQYYNGEERAKGNILERFSAQQFPDLHSELNLSSLELGDSALYFCASSVRDRTTEQYFGPGTRLTVT.

Written as DNA, the CDR3 is TGTGCCAGCAGTTTACGGGGGTTGGCTGAAGCTTTCTTT. Residues: CASSLRGLAEAFF. The chain uses TRBV28 and TRBJ1-1, with D maybe TRBD1 (5 bases). Trimming pared 2 bases from V and 6 bases from J, leaving 10 bases between. The CDR3 runs 13 residues. CDR1 and CDR2 from the germline V gene are MDHEN and SYDVKM. Combining the CDR3 with reference TRBV28 and TRBJ1-1 gives the whole variable domain DVKVTQSSRYLVKRTGEKVFLECVQDMDHENMFWYRQDPGLGLRLIYFSYDVKMKEKGDIPEGYSVSREKKERFSLILESASTNQTSMYLCASSLRGLAEAFFGQGTRLTVV.

The chain has TRBV6-2 or TRBV6-3 and TRBJ1-2, with 11 bases identical to TRBD1. CDR1 and CDR2 (germline): MNHEY, SVGEGT. Trimming removed 6 bases from V and 5 bases from J; junction bases left unmatched: 2. The CDR3 has 13 residues. CDR3 in DNA: TGTGCCAGCAGCCGGGACAGGGGGTATGGCTACACCTTC. It yields the protein CASSRDRGYGYTF.

This clone appeared a few times. The rearrangement uses TRBV7-9 and TRBJ2-2; tentatively, D is TRBD1 (5 bases). Between the trimmed V and J ends, which lost 5 bases and 2 bases, there was a span of 6 bases. The CDR3 loop spans 13 amino acids. The V gene's germline CDR1 is SEHNR and CDR2 FQNEAQ (reference sequence). The CDR3 is CASSDSNTGELFF. The CDR3 DNA reads as TGTGCCAGCAGCGACAGTAACACCGGGGAGCTGTTTTTT.

This chain links TRBV6-5 with TRBJ1-1; D might be TRBD1 (6 bases). CDR1 and CDR2 from the germline V gene are MNHEY and SVGAGI. CDR3 size: 15 residues. V was trimmed by 5 bases and J by 1 base, leaving 14 bases between them. CDR3 nucleotides: TGTGCCAGCAGTACCCTGGGGGGGGCGAACACTGAAGCTTTCTTT. Protein: CASSTLGGANTEAFF.

There are a few counts of this clone. This chain joins TRBV7-9 and TRBJ2-1, with D possibly TRBD2 on 6 matching bases. V was cut by 3 bases and J by 4 bases, with 10 bases left in between. The CDR3 loop spans 14 amino acids. Per germline, CDR1 SEHNR and CDR2 FQNEAQ (reference sequence). CDR3 in DNA: TGTGCCAGCAGCTTCGCGGGGCCTTACAATGAGCAGTTCTTC. Encoded protein: CASSFAGPYNEQFF. Complete variable domain (other parts from reference TRBV7-9 and TRBJ2-1): DTGVSQNPRHKITKRGQNVTFRCDPISEHNRLYWYRQTLGQGPEFLTYFQNEAQLEKSRLLSDRFSAERPKGSFSTLEIQRTEQGDSAMYLCASSFAGPYNEQFFGPGTRLTVL.

The chain is built from TRBV10-1 and TRBJ2-7, with TRBD1 matching 8 bases. Germline CDR1 WNHNN, CDR2 SYGVQD (reference sequence). Germline trimming cut 6 bases from V and 0 bases from J; bases unmatched to any gene: 7. This CDR3 has 15 amino acids. For the CDR3, the DNA is TGCGCCAGCAGGGCCGGGACAGGCAACTCCTACGAGCAGTACTTC. Its protein product is CASRAGTGNSYEQYF.

The chain combines TRBV21-1 with TRBJ2-7; TRBD1, the D gene given by the table, was not confirmed from the DNA. TRBV21-1 is labeled a pseudogene. The CDR3 loop spans 17 amino acids. CDR3 bases: TGTGCCAGCAGCAAAGCCCGAAACGGGACAGGACACTACGAGCAGTACTTC. Translating it yields CASSKARNGTGHYEQYF.